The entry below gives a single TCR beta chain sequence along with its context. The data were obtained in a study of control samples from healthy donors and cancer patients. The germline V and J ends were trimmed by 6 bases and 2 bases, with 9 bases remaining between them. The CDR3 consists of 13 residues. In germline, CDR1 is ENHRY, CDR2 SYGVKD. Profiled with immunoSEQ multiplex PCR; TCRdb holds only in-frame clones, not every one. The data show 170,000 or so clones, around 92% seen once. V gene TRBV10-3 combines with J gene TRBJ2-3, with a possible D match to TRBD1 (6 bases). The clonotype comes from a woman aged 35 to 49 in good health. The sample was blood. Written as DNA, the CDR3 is TGTGCCATCAGATGGGACACCACAGATACGCAGTATTTT. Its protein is CAIRWDTTDTQYF.